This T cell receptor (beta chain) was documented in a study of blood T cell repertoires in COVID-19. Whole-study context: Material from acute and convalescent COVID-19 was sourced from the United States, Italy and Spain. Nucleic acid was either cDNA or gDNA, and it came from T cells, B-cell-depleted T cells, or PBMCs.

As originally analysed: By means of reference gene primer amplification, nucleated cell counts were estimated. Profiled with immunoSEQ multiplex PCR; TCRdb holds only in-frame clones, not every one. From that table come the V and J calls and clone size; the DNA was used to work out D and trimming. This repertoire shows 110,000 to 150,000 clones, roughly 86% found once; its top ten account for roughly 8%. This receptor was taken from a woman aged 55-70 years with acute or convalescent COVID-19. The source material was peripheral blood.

The CDR3 DNA reads TGTGCCAGCAGTGCGCAGGGATCTGAAGCTTTCTTT. Its protein is CASSAQGSEAFF. The chain is built from TRBV28 and TRBJ1-1, with a tentative D call TRBD1 (5 bases). The CDR3 has 12 residues. Germline loops: CDR1 MDHEN, CDR2 SYDVKM. Trimming took off 5 bases at V and 6 bases at J, with 10 bases between the two ends.